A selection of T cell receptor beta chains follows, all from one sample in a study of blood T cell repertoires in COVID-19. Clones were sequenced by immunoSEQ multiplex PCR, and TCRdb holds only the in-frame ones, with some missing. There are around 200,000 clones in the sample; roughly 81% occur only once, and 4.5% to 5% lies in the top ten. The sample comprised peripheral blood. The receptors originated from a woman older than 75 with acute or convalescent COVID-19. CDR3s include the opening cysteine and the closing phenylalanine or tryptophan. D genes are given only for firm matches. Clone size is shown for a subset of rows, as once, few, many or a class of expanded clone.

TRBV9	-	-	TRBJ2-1	CASSVGRAPFVNEQFF	TGTGCCAGCAGCGTAGGAAGAGCCCCTTTCGTCAATGAGCAGTTCTTC
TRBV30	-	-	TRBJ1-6	CAWSVSSSYNSPLHF	TGTGCCTGGAGTGTTTCCAGCTCCTATAATTCACCCCTCCACTTT
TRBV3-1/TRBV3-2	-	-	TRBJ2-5	CASRRRGQGTQYF	TGTGCCAGCCGACGGCGGGGCCAGGGGACCCAGTACTTC
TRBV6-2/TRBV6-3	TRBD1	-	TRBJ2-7	CASSYGDRSSYEQYF	TGTGCCAGCAGTTATGGGGACAGGAGCTCCTACGAGCAGTACTTC
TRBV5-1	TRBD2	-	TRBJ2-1	CASSSPGTSGSSYNEQFF	TGCGCCAGCAGCTCGCCCGGGACTAGCGGGAGCTCCTACAATGAGCAGTTCTTC
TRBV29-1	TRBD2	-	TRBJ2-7	CSVPLAGMGEQYF	TGCAGCGTTCCCCTAGCGGGGATGGGGGAGCAGTACTTC
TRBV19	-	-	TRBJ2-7	CASSTLDTRRQQYF	TGTGCCAGTAGTACCTTGGACACGCGCCGCCAGCAGTACTTC
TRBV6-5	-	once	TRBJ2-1	CASRETVIHEQFF	TGTGCCAGCAGGGAGACAGTAATCCATGAGCAGTTCTTC
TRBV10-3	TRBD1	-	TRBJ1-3	CAISELGIQGSGNTIYF	TGTGCCATCAGTGAGTTGGGAATACAGGGGTCTGGAAACACCATATATTTT
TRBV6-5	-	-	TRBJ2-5	CASSKQGRGTRTQYF	TGTGCCAGCAGTAAACAAGGCCGGGGGACGAGGACCCAGTACTTC
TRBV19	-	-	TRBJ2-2	CASSIRTAYNTGELFF	TGTGCCAGTAGTATTCGGACAGCCTACAACACCGGGGAGCTGTTTTTT
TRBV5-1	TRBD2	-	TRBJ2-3	CASSLVTSGSTDTQYF	TGCGCCAGCAGCTTAGTGACTAGCGGTAGCACAGATACGCAGTATTTT
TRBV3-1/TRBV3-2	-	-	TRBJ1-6	CASSTRLKSYNSPLHF	TGTGCCAGCAGCACTAGGCTTAAGTCCTATAATTCACCCCTCCACTTT
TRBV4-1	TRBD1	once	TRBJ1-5	CASSQAGTGGWSQHF	TGCGCCAGCAGCCAGGCCGGGACAGGGGGTTGGTCCCAGCATTTT
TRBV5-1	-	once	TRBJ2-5	CASSLGQGGETQYF	TGCGCCAGCAGCTTGGGGCAGGGTGGCGAGACCCAGTACTTC
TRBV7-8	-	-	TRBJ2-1	CASSPGRGTVSYNEQFF	TGTGCCAGCAGCCCAGGACGCGGGACTGTCTCCTACAATGAGCAGTTCTTC
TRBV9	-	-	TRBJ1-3	CASSVGGRNTIYF	TGTGCCAGCAGCGTAGGCGGCCGGAACACCATATATTTT
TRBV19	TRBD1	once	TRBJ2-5	CASSMAPGTGVETQYF	TGTGCCAGTAGTATGGCCCCAGGGACAGGGGTAGAGACCCAGTACTTC
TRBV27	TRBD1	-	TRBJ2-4	CASSSDRVGAKNIQYF	TGTGCCAGCAGTTCAGACAGGGTCGGGGCCAAAAACATTCAGTACTTC
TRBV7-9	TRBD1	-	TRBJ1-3	CASSSTTGSGNTIYF	TGTGCCAGCAGCTCCACGACAGGGAGTGGAAACACCATATATTTT
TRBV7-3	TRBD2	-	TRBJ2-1	CASSLRAGAGVINEQFF	TGTGCCAGCAGCTTAAGGGCCGGGGCGGGAGTTATAAATGAGCAGTTCTTC
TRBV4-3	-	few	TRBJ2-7	CASSPPGQGLSYEQYF	TGCGCCAGCAGCCCGCCGGGGCAGGGGCTTTCCTACGAGCAGTACTTC
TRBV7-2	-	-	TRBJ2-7	CASSLVHDSGYEQYF	TGTGCCAGCAGCTTAGTACACGACTCCGGTTACGAGCAGTACTTC
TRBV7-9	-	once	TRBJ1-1	CASSFDGGGTEAFF	TGTGCCAGCAGCTTTGACGGGGGAGGGACTGAAGCTTTCTTT
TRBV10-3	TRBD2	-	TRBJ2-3	CAISVLAGGSDTQYF	TGTGCCATCAGTGTACTAGCGGGAGGGTCAGATACGCAGTATTTT
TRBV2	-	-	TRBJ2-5	CASSEAGLRETQYF	TGTGCCAGCAGTGAAGCGGGACTCCGGGAGACCCAGTACTTC
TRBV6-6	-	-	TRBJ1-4	CASSSRGQLRNEKLFF	TGTGCCAGCAGTTCCCGAGGACAGCTGAGAAATGAAAAACTGTTTTTT
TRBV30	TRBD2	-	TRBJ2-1	CAWSVSGGSHNEQFF	TGTGCCTGGAGTGTATCCGGCGGGAGTCACAATGAGCAGTTCTTC
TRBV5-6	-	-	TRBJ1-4	CASSLWGSTNEKLFF	TGTGCCAGCAGCTTGTGGGGCTCAACTAATGAAAAACTGTTTTTT
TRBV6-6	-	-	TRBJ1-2	CASGRHSPGGYTF	TGTGCCAGCGGAAGACACTCTCCGGGGGGCTACACCTTC
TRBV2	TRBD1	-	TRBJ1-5	CASSGVRGRSGPDQPQHF	TGTGCCAGCAGTGGTGTCAGGGGGCGATCAGGTCCCGATCAGCCCCAGCATTTT
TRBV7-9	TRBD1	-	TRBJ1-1	CASSPYRDRNTEAFF	TGTGCCAGCAGCCCGTACCGGGACAGGAACACTGAAGCTTTCTTT
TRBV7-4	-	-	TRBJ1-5	CASSLRWSQPQHF	TGTGCCAGCAGCTTACGGTGGTCTCAGCCCCAGCATTTT
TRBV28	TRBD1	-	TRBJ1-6	CASNFVLQGYHNSPLHF	TGTGCCAGCAACTTCGTTCTACAGGGGTATCATAATTCACCCCTCCACTTT
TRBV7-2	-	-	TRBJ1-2	CASSLQSSASLGYTF	TGTGCCAGCAGCTTACAAAGTAGCGCTTCCCTCGGCTACACCTTC
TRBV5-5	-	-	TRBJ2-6	CASQTSSGANVLTF	TGTGCCAGCCAAACGAGCTCTGGGGCCAACGTCCTGACTTTC
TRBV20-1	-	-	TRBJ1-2	CSGQIDLGYTF	TGCAGTGGGCAGATTGATCTGGGCTACACCTTC
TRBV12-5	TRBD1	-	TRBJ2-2	CASGPGTGDSSGELFF	TGTGCTAGTGGACCCGGGACAGGGGATTCGAGCGGGGAGCTGTTTTTT
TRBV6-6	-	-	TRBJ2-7	CASSRDGRAYEQYF	TGTGCCAGCAGTCGCGACGGGAGAGCCTACGAGCAGTACTTC
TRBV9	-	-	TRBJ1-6	CASSGGYSDSPLHF	TGTGCCAGCAGCGGAGGATATAGTGATTCACCCCTCCACTTT
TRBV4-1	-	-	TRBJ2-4	CASSQPYREVLAKNIQYF	TGCGCCAGCAGCCAACCTTATAGAGAGGTTCTAGCCAAAAACATTCAGTACTTC
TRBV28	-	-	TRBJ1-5	CASSPSLRDNNQPQHF	TGTGCCAGCAGTCCCTCTCTAAGGGACAATAATCAGCCCCAGCATTTT
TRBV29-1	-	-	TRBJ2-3	CSVGGTVPTQYF	TGCAGCGTAGGCGGGACAGTACCTACGCAGTATTTT
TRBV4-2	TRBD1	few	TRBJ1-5	CASSQGQGNQPQHF	TGTGCCAGCAGCCAAGGACAGGGGAATCAGCCCCAGCATTTT
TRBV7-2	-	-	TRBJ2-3	CASSLAAARLTDTQYF	TGTGCCAGCAGCTTAGCGGCGGCTAGACTTACAGATACGCAGTATTTT
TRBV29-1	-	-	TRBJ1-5	CSVRHGNQPQHF	TGCAGCGTTCGACACGGCAATCAGCCCCAGCATTTT
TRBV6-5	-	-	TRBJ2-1	CASRARTVYNEQFF	TGTGCCAGCAGGGCGCGGACAGTTTACAATGAGCAGTTCTTC
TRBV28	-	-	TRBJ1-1	CASSSTVFEAFF	TGTGCCAGCAGTTCGACAGTTTTCGAAGCTTTCTTT